A single sample gave rise to the 30 T cell receptor beta chains below, sequenced in a study of blood T cell repertoires in COVID-19. Method: immunoSEQ multiplex PCR; TCRdb's copy keeps in-frame clones and lacks some. Of a few hundred thousand clones listed, 88% are singletons. Sequenced input: PBMCs or T cells enriched from blood (not recorded which). The source of these receptors is a woman aged 50 to 60 with acute COVID-19.

V is TRBV7-2 and J is TRBJ2-1; 10 bases are shared with TRBD2. Looked up from germline, CDR1 is SGHTA and CDR2 is FQGNSA. With 7 bases clipped from V and 2 bases from J, the junction kept 5 bases outside the gene matches. The CDR3 is 15 amino acids. The CDR3 DNA is TGTGCCAGCACCTCCAGCGGGGGGGCCTACAATGAGCAGTTCTTC. Protein sequence: CASTSSGGAYNEQFF.

Of note for this clone: The same CDR3 arises from other DNA sequences in this sample as well. The chain has TRBV5-1 and TRBJ2-1, with D possibly being TRBD1 (5 bases). Germline V gene lookup returns CDR1 SGHRS and CDR2 YFSETQ. The CDR3 contains 13 residues. V was clipped by 3 bases and J by 4 bases, with 8 bases between them. Here the CDR3 DNA reads TGCGCCAGCAGCTCAGGGCAGTACAATGAGCAGTTCTTC. This gives the protein CASSSGQYNEQFF.

This sequence joins TRBV19 and TRBJ2-1; D is ambiguous. The CDR3 is 15 residues long. Germline assignment: CDR1 LNHDA and CDR2 SQIVND (reference sequence). The V gene lost 1 base and the J gene lost 0 bases, with 7 bases spanning the gap. CDR3 in amino acids: CASSIGASSYNEQFF. CDR3 bases: TGTGCCAGTAGTATAGGCGCGAGCTCCTACAATGAGCAGTTCTTC. Full variable domain (outside the CDR3, taken from reference TRBV19 and TRBJ2-1): DGGITQSPKYLFRKEGQNVTLSCEQNLNHDAMYWYRQDPGQGLRLIYYSQIVNDFQKGDIAEGYSVSREKKESFPLTVTSAQKNPTAFYLCASSIGASSYNEQFFGPGTRLTVL.

This sequence joins TRBV3-1 (or the pseudogene TRBV3-2) and TRBJ2-7; D is unresolved. V dropped 4 bases and J dropped 1 base, with 2 bases sitting between them. Germline V lookup: CDR1 LGHDT, CDR2 YNNKEL (reference sequence). The CDR3 loop spans 11 amino acids. The CDR3 spells CASSLSYEQYF. Written as DNA, the CDR3 is TGTGCCAGCAGCCTATCCTACGAGCAGTACTTC.

V gene TRBV7-2 combines with J gene TRBJ2-1, with D possibly matching TRBD1 (6 bases). V was pared by 5 bases and J by 10 bases, with 18 bases between. The V gene's germline CDR1 is SGHTA and CDR2 FQGNSA. This CDR3 spans 14 amino acids. CDR3 loop: CASSLLGHREEQFF. CDR3 nucleotide sequence: TGTGCCAGCAGCCTCCTGGGCCACAGGGAAGAGCAGTTCTTC.

With regard to this clone: Additional DNA sequences in this sample encode the identical CDR3. The chain has TRBV6-5 and TRBJ1-2; the D gene is possibly TRBD1 (5 bases). This CDR3 comprises 13 residues. V lost 6 bases and J 1 base, leaving 9 bases between the germline ends. The germline V gene has CDR1 MNHEY and CDR2 SVGAGI. This CDR3 is CASSPTVNYGYTF. The CDR3 DNA follows: TGTGCCAGCAGCCCGACAGTTAACTATGGCTACACCTTC.

The rearrangement uses TRBV19 and TRBJ1-2; tentatively, D is TRBD1 (6 bases). V lost 9 bases to trimming and J lost 8 bases, with 16 bases between them. CDR1 is LNHDA, CDR2 SQIVND, per germline (reference sequence). CDR3 length equals 12 residues. The CDR3 DNA sequence: TGTGCCAGCTGGGGGCAGGGTCGAGGCTACACCTTC. Its protein is CASWGQGRGYTF.

The chain joins TRBV6-1 to TRBJ1-6, with D possibly TRBD1 on 6 matching bases. The germline V and J ends were trimmed by 0 bases and 8 bases, with 11 bases remaining between them. There are 15 residues in the CDR3. Germline CDR1 reads MNHNS; CDR2 reads SASEGT. CDR3 sequence reads: CASSEARGMDSPLHF. In nucleotides, the CDR3 is TGTGCCAGCAGTGAAGCTAGGGGGATGGATTCACCCCTCCACTTT.

The chain uses TRBV28 and TRBJ2-2; 9 bases agree with TRBD1. Germline V gives CDR1 MDHEN, CDR2 SYDVKM. The CDR3 has 16 residues. V trimming: 6 bases; J trimming: 5 bases; junction bases outside the gene matches: 10. The CDR3 spells CASSWAGTGWTGELFF. DNA of the CDR3: TGTGCCAGCAGCTGGGCGGGGACAGGGTGGACCGGGGAGCTGTTTTTT.

The chain employs TRBV9 and TRBJ1-1; 8 bases align to TRBD1. The ends lost 6 bases at V and 10 bases at J; junction bases unmatched: 14. The germline V gene has CDR1 SGDLS and CDR2 YYNGEE. The CDR3 runs 14 residues. The CDR3 nucleotides are TGTGCCAGCACCCCAGGGGGCAGAAATGTCGGAGCTTTCTTT. Encoded protein: CASTPGGRNVGAFF. Using reference TRBV9 and TRBJ1-1 for the parts outside the CDR3, the full variable domain is DSGVTQTPKHLITATGQRVTLRCSPRSGDLSVYWYQQSLDQGLQFLIQYYNGEERAKGNILERFSAQQFPDLHSELNLSSLELGDSALYFCASTPGGRNVGAFFGQGTRLTVV.

The chain joins TRBV11-1 to TRBJ2-5; 7 nucleotides line up with TRBD1. CDR3 length: 14 amino acids. Germline V CDR1 and CDR2: SGHAT, FQDESV (reference sequence). With 5 bases clipped from V and 5 bases from J, the junction kept 8 bases outside the gene matches. In DNA, the CDR3 is TGTGCCAGCAGCCAAGTGGTAGGGGGCGAGACCCAGTACTTC. It yields the protein CASSQVVGGETQYF.

The J gene is TRBJ2-1, the V gene TRBV28; TRBD2 matches 7 bases. J lost 2 bases, V lost 4 bases, and 8 bases had no gene match. The CDR3 runs 16 residues. Germline V gives CDR1 MDHEN, CDR2 SYDVKM. The DNA for the CDR3 is TGTGCCAGCAGTTCCGGGGGGAGCGGGGCCTACAATGAGCAGTTCTTC. Translation gives CASSSGGSGAYNEQFF.

The V and J genes are TRBV25-1 and TRBJ2-5; 8 nucleotides match TRBD1. Germline assignment: CDR1 MGHDK and CDR2 SYGVNS. This CDR3 contains 15 residues. The J segment lost 1 base and the V segment lost 5 bases, leaving 6 bases of the junction unmatched. CDR3 bases: TGTGCCAGCAGTTCGGACAGGGATCCCCAAGAGACCCAGTACTTC. Translated: CASSSDRDPQETQYF.

This clone was seen once. This chain uses TRBV19 with TRBJ2-1, with 8 bases that match TRBD2. The CDR3 length is 17 residues. V shed 7 bases and J 5 bases; nucleotides not matched to a gene: 16. CDR1 is LNHDA, CDR2 SQIVND, per germline (reference sequence). In nucleotides, the CDR3 is TGTGCCAGTACGGCCCTCTGGGGGCGGGAGGACCACAATGAGCAGTTCTTC. This translates into CASTALWGREDHNEQFF.

This chain uses TRBV4-2 with TRBJ1-6; 9 bases match TRBD1. Germline V CDR1 and CDR2: LGHNA, YNFKEQ. V lost 0 bases to trimming and J lost 8 bases; unmatched junction nucleotides: 8. CDR3 length: 17 amino acids. The CDR3 DNA is TGTGCCAGCAGCCAAGAGCCACGAACAGGGGGCGATTCACCCCTCCACTTT. This translates into CASSQEPRTGGDSPLHF.

This clone appeared a single time. The J gene is TRBJ2-3, the V gene TRBV7-8; tentative D call: TRBD2 (6 bases). Germline-derived CDR1 and CDR2 are SGHVS and FQNEAQ. With 4 bases removed from V and 6 bases from J, the gap between germline ends came to 17 bases. This CDR3 contains 15 residues. CDR3 nucleotide sequence: TGTGCCAGCAGCTGGGTGTCGGGGGAGACGGATACGCAGTATTTT. It is translated as CASSWVSGETDTQYF. Drawing the rest from reference TRBV7-8 and TRBJ2-3, the complete variable domain is GAGVSQSPRYKVAKRGQDVALRCDPISGHVSLFWYQQALGQGPEFLTYFQNEAQLDKSGLPSDRFFAERPEGSVSTLKIQRTQQEDSAVYLCASSWVSGETDTQYFGPGTRLTVL.

The chain combines TRBV7-2 with TRBJ2-1; D gene ambiguous. CDR3 length: 14 residues. Germline CDR1 and CDR2: SGHTA and FQGNSA. Trimming removed 1 base from V and 0 bases from J, with 4 bases in between. The CDR3: CASSLGSSYNEQFF. The CDR3 DNA sequence: TGTGCCAGCAGCTTAGGGAGCTCCTACAATGAGCAGTTCTTC.

The genes are TRBV28 and TRBJ1-6; 10 bases are shared with TRBD1. V was pared by 6 bases and J by 10 bases, with 9 bases of the junction left unmatched. Per the germline V gene, CDR1 is MDHEN and CDR2 is SYDVKM. CDR3 size: 15 residues. This CDR3 reads CASSSEGTGVSPLHF. In DNA form, the CDR3 reads TGTGCCAGCAGCTCGGAAGGGACAGGGGTCTCACCCCTCCACTTT. The whole variable domain, filled in from reference TRBV28 and TRBJ1-6, reads DVKVTQSSRYLVKRTGEKVFLECVQDMDHENMFWYRQDPGLGLRLIYFSYDVKMKEKGDIPEGYSVSREKKERFSLILESASTNQTSMYLCASSSEGTGVSPLHFGNGTRLTVT.

The table lists this clone with many counts. This chain links TRBV4-3 with TRBJ1-1; 7 bases match TRBD1. Germline V CDR1 and CDR2: LGHNA, YSLEER. V lost 0 bases, J lost 4 bases, and 8 bases stayed unmatched. This CDR3 has 16 amino acids. CDR3 nucleotide sequence: TGCGCCAGCAGCCAAGACCGACAGGGAGGAATCACTGAAGCTTTCTTT. This gives the protein CASSQDRQGGITEAFF.

The rearrangement links TRBV7-5 to TRBJ1-1; the table gives TRBD1 as D, unverified against the DNA. TRBV7-5 is annotated as a pseudogene. The CDR3 has 19 residues. In DNA form, the CDR3 reads TGTGTCAGAAGCTTAGGGCAGGGGAGCCCGAGGGCCGAGAACACTGAAGCTTTCTTT. Its protein product is CVRSLGQGSPRAENTEAFF.

This sequence joins TRBV19 and TRBJ2-5; D gene unclear. Germline V CDR1 and CDR2: LNHDA, SQIVND (reference sequence). The CDR3 sequence is 13 residues long. Deletions cut 5 bases from V and 2 bases from J, with 9 bases between. The CDR3 DNA sequence: TGTGCCAGTAGTTTGGCAGATCAAGAGACCCAGTACTTC. This translates into CASSLADQETQYF.

The V call is TRBV6-5, the J call TRBJ2-7; the D gene is possibly TRBD1 (6 bases). Looked up from germline, CDR1 is MNHEY and CDR2 is SVGAGI. The CDR3 is 14 residues long. Deletions cut 10 bases from V and 1 base from J, with 17 bases between. For the CDR3, the DNA is TGTGCCACCCTGGGTTCCGGACAGTCCTACGAGCAGTACTTC. This sequence encodes CATLGSGQSYEQYF.

This clone was observed a handful of times. J is TRBJ1-2 and V is TRBV9, with 8 bases fitting TRBD1. This CDR3 region has 13 residues. Germline values: CDR1 SGDLS, CDR2 YYNGEE. With 0 bases clipped from V and 6 bases from J, the junction kept 1 base outside the gene matches. The CDR3 here is CASSVGQGNGYTF. As DNA, the CDR3 is TGTGCCAGCAGCGTAGGACAGGGGAATGGCTACACCTTC.

The gene calls are TRBV20-1 and TRBJ2-7; tentative D call: TRBD2 (5 bases). Trimming stripped 3 bases from V and 6 bases from J, with 15 bases between. This CDR3 contains 13 residues. CDR1 and CDR2 from the germline V gene are DFQATT and SNEGSKA (reference sequence). DNA for the CDR3: TGCAGTGCTAGTCGGGGAGAATGGGTCGAGCAGTACTTC. It specifies CSASRGEWVEQYF.

The V call is TRBV2, the J call TRBJ1-3; 9 bases match TRBD1. The trim removed 6 bases at V and 3 bases at J, leaving 9 bases unmatched. The V gene's germline CDR1 is SNHLY and CDR2 FYNNEI. The CDR3 length is 16 residues. Here the CDR3 DNA reads TGTGCCAGCAGGGAACGACAGGGGGGATTTGGAAACACCATATATTTT. It codes for CASRERQGGFGNTIYF.

The chain combines TRBV7-2 with TRBJ2-7, with 14 bases fitting TRBD2. Unmatched junction bases numbered 13, after V lost 2 bases and J lost 4 bases. The germline gives CDR1 SGHTA, CDR2 FQGNSA. The CDR3 is made up of 19 amino acids. CDR3 sequence (DNA): TGTGCCAGCAGCTTAAATAAGGTCAGGACTAGCGGGAGGACGTACGAGCAGTACTTC. Protein: CASSLNKVRTSGRTYEQYF.

The chain recombines TRBV9 with TRBJ2-3, with 13 bases that match TRBD2. The CDR3 length is 19 residues. Trimming cost V 1 base and J 2 bases; bases outside gene matches: 10. From germline, CDR1 is SGDLS and CDR2 YYNGEE. This chain's CDR3 is CASSVTGGLAGAFTDTQYF. CDR3 nucleotides: TGTGCCAGCAGCGTAACAGGCGGACTAGCGGGGGCCTTCACAGATACGCAGTATTTT.

This rearrangement joins TRBV7-2 to TRBJ2-1; 7 bases are shared with TRBD2. Germline CDR1 is SGHTA and CDR2 is FQGNSA. The CDR3 has 14 residues. V trimming: 6 bases; J trimming: 4 bases; junction bases outside the gene matches: 6. The DNA of the CDR3 is TGTGCCAGCAGTCACCGGGACTATTACAATGAGCAGTTCTTC. This encodes CASSHRDYYNEQFF.

Only a few counts were recorded for this clone. This chain joins TRBV6-2 or TRBV6-3 and TRBJ1-5; 7 positions match TRBD1. The V gene end was trimmed by 4 bases and the J gene end by 4 bases; junction bases not matched to a gene: 4. The CDR3 is 14 amino acids. The germline V gene has CDR1 MNHEY and CDR2 SVGEGT. CDR3 amino acids: CASSSQGGNQPQHF. Here the CDR3 DNA reads TGTGCCAGCAGTTCCCAGGGGGGTAATCAGCCCCAGCATTTT.

The chain couples TRBV9 to TRBJ1-4; tentatively, D is TRBD1 (5 bases). This CDR3 is built from 15 residues. Germline CDR1 and CDR2: SGDLS and YYNGEE. Deletions cut 0 bases from V and 7 bases from J, with 13 bases between. The DNA of the CDR3 is TGTGCCAGCAGCGTAGCTGGGGGGTTTGGTGAAAAACTGTTTTTT. It codes for CASSVAGGFGEKLFF. The full variable domain, rest sourced from reference TRBV9 and TRBJ1-4, is DSGVTQTPKHLITATGQRVTLRCSPRSGDLSVYWYQQSLDQGLQFLIQYYNGEERAKGNILERFSAQQFPDLHSELNLSSLELGDSALYFCASSVAGGFGEKLFFGSGTQLSVL.